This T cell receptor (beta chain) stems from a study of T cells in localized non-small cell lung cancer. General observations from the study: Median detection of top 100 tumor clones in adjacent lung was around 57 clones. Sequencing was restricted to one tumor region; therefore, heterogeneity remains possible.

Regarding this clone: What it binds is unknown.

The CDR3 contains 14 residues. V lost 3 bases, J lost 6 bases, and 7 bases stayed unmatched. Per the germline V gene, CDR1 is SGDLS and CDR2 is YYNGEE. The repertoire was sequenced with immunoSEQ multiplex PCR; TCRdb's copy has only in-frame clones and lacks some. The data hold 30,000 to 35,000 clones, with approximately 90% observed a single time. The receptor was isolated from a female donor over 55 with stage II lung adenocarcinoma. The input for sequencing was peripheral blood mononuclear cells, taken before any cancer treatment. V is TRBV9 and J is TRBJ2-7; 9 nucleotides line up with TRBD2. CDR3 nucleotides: TGTGCCAGCAGCGCCGGAGCGGGAGGTCGCGAGCAGTACTTC. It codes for CASSAGAGGREQYF.